This passage covers 11 T cell receptor beta chains from one sample sequenced in a study of cytomegalovirus exposure and HLA in healthy donors. A multiplex PCR was run with 60 Vbeta primers and 13 Jbeta primers. TCRdb keeps only in-frame clones here, not all; method: immunoSEQ multiplex PCR. This table has some 150,000 clones, less than 80% appearing once. Material for sequencing was PBMCs. These receptors came from a man aged 40-55 years in good health and CMV-seronegative.

The chain carries TRBV7-9 and TRBJ2-7; 7 nucleotides agree with TRBD2. The CDR3 is made up of 16 amino acids. The trim removed 4 bases at V and 3 bases at J, leaving 12 bases unmatched. Germline CDR1 and CDR2: SEHNR and FQNEAQ (reference sequence). DNA of the CDR3: TGTGCCAGCAGCTCCCATCTTCAGAGCGGGGACTACGAGCAGTACTTC. This sequence encodes CASSSHLQSGDYEQYF.

The CDR3 DNA reads as TGTGCCAGCAGCACAGGGGGGGTGAGCACTGAAGCTTTCTTT. Translation gives CASSTGGVSTEAFF. The chain recombines TRBV6-6 with TRBJ1-1; TRBD1 aligns across 8 bases. Germline V gives CDR1 MNHNY, CDR2 SVGAGI (reference sequence). The CDR3 loop spans 14 amino acids. Trimming at V came to 6 bases and at J to 4 bases, leaving 7 bases not matched to a gene.

J is TRBJ1-4 and V is TRBV5-6, with D possibly matching TRBD1 (5 bases). The CDR3 consists of 13 residues. CDR1 and CDR2 from the germline V gene are SGHDT and YYEEEE. Trimming cost V 0 bases and J 8 bases, with 8 bases left between them. The CDR3 spells CASSLVKGEKLFF. The CDR3 bases are TGTGCCAGCAGCTTGGTGAAGGGGGAAAAACTGTTTTTT.

A single count supports this clone. The chain couples TRBV7-2 to TRBJ2-7, with 9 bases aligning to TRBD2. J lost 4 bases, V lost 4 bases, and 8 bases had no gene match. The CDR3 is 15 amino acids. Germline-derived CDR1 and CDR2 are SGHTA and FQGNSA. CDR3 DNA sequence: TGTGCCAGCAGCTCAAAGCGGGGGGCTATTTACGAGCAGTACTTC. This sequence encodes CASSSKRGAIYEQYF. The full variable domain, rest sourced from reference TRBV7-2 and TRBJ2-7, is GAGVSQSPSNKVTEKGKDVELRCDPISGHTALYWYRQSLGQGLEFLIYFQGNSAPDKSGLPSDRFSAERTGGSVSTLTIQRTQQEDSAVYLCASSSKRGAIYEQYFGPGTRLTVT.

Here the CDR3 DNA reads TGTGCCAGCAGCCTCGGGACAGGGGACCCTCAGCCCCAGCATTTT. It codes for CASSLGTGDPQPQHF. V usage is TRBV28 and J usage is TRBJ1-5; 10 bases map to TRBD1. Trimming took 6 bases from V and 6 from J; bases not matched to a gene: 8. Per the germline V gene, CDR1 is MDHEN and CDR2 is SYDVKM. This CDR3 has 15 amino acids.

This clone has a single count. V is TRBV13 and J is TRBJ1-6; D is undetermined. Trimming shortened V by 1 base and J by 0 bases, and 10 bases separated the two germline ends. CDR1 is PRHDT and CDR2 is FYEKMQ in the germline V gene (reference sequence). CDR3 length equals 17 residues. The CDR3 region is CASSLAGGSSYNSPLHF. The CDR3 DNA reads TGTGCCAGCAGCTTAGCCGGCGGGAGCTCCTATAATTCACCCCTCCACTTT. Combining the CDR3 with reference TRBV13 and TRBJ1-6 gives the whole variable domain AAGVIQSPRHLIKEKRETATLKCYPIPRHDTVYWYQQGPGQDPQFLISFYEKMQSDKGSIPDRFSAQQFSDYHSELNMSSLELGDSALYFCASSLAGGSSYNSPLHFGNGTRLTVT.

The rearrangement links TRBV6-5 to TRBJ2-7; TRBD1 agrees at 7 bases. The CDR3 is made up of 14 amino acids. With 6 bases clipped from V and 1 base from J, the junction kept 6 bases outside the gene matches. Germline V gives CDR1 MNHEY, CDR2 SVGAGI. CDR3 DNA sequence: TGTGCCAGCAGCCAGGGACAGTTTTCCTACGAGCAGTACTTC. Its protein product is CASSQGQFSYEQYF.

The V and J genes are TRBV5-1 and TRBJ2-5, with 9 positions matching TRBD1. Per germline, CDR1 SGHRS and CDR2 YFSETQ. This CDR3 contains 14 residues. V trimming: 4 bases; J trimming: 5 bases; junction bases outside the gene matches: 6. The CDR3 DNA reads as TGCGCCAGCAGCGGTACAGGGGGCCGCGAGACCCAGTACTTC. Protein sequence: CASSGTGGRETQYF.

The V and J genes are TRBV6-5 and TRBJ1-2, with no clear D. The CDR3 consists of 14 residues. The germline gives CDR1 MNHEY, CDR2 SVGAGI. V was trimmed by 1 base and J by 2 bases, leaving 8 bases between them. The CDR3 DNA is TGTGCCAGCAGTTACTTGTCGGTAAACTATGGCTACACCTTC. Translation gives CASSYLSVNYGYTF.

This chain uses TRBV7-9 with TRBJ1-4; 7 nucleotides line up with TRBD1. Germline CDR1 is SEHNR and CDR2 is FQNEAQ (reference sequence). This CDR3 contains 15 residues. After removal of 4 bases from V and 5 bases from J, the junction contained 7 bases not matched to a gene. The chain's CDR3 is CASSSQGQPNEKLFF. As DNA, the CDR3 is TGTGCCAGCAGCTCTCAGGGACAGCCCAATGAAAAACTGTTTTTT.

The chain links TRBV23-1 to TRBJ2-5, with 7 positions matching TRBD2. TRBV23-1 is treated as an ORF (open reading frame) with a function not yet certain. The CDR3 runs to 14 residues. V shed 10 bases and J 5 bases; nucleotides not matched to a gene: 13. The CDR3: CATQHRGGAETQYF. The CDR3 DNA is TGCGCCACTCAACACCGGGGAGGGGCCGAGACCCAGTACTTC.